These T cell receptor beta chains were read from a single sample in a study of blood T cell repertoires in COVID-19. The protocol was immunoSEQ multiplex PCR, while the TCRdb copy is restricted to in-frame clones and leaves out a portion. The sample yields under 400,000 clones, around 90% seen once. The source material was peripheral blood. Every receptor here comes from a woman in her fifties or sixties with COVID-19, enrolled during active disease. The CDR3 runs from the conserved cysteine through the conserved F or W. Fields, in order: V gene, J gene, clone size, D gene, CDR3 length, CDR3 DNA, CDR3 protein. A D gene is named only where the DNA matches it firmly. Clone size, where shown, is once, few, many, or a class for clones that have expanded.

>TRBV15|TRBJ1-2|-|-|16
TGTGCCACCAGCCTACCGACAGGTCGATCAAACTATGGCTACACCTTC
CATSLPTGRSNYGYTF
>TRBV10-1|TRBJ1-4|-|TRBD1|14
TGCGCCAGCAGTGATCAGGGGGCCGGGGAAAAACTGTTTTTT
CASSDQGAGEKLFF
>TRBV4-1|TRBJ2-2|-|-|13
TGCGCCAGCAGACAGGGTGGGACCGGGGAGCTGTTTTTT
CASRQGGTGELFF
>TRBV7-3|TRBJ2-7|-|TRBD2|15
TGTGCCAGCAGCCTCCAGCGGGGGGTAGGACACGAGCAGTACTTC
CASSLQRGVGHEQYF
>TRBV5-6|TRBJ1-1|-|-|13
TGTGCCAGCAGCTTGTACCCGGAGGCTGAAGCTTTCTTT
CASSLYPEAEAFF
>TRBV19|TRBJ2-3|-|TRBD1|15
TGTGCCAGTAGTATCGGACAGGGGGCATCAGATACGCAGTATTTT
CASSIGQGASDTQYF
>TRBV2|TRBJ1-1|-|-|15
TGTGCCAGCACCAGTACGGGACAAATGAACACTGAAGCTTTCTTT
CASTSTGQMNTEAFF
>TRBV10-3|TRBJ1-5|once|-|15
TGTGCCATCAGTCCTTCTACCGGTAGCAATCAGCCCCAGCATTTT
CAISPSTGSNQPQHF
>TRBV3-1/TRBV3-2|TRBJ1-2|-|-|13
TGTGCCAGCAGCCAACGGGGTAGCTATGGCTACACCTTC
CASSQRGSYGYTF
>TRBV28|TRBJ2-7|-|TRBD1|13
TGTGCCAGCAGTTTAGCGACAGGGAAAGAGCAGTACTTC
CASSLATGKEQYF
>TRBV30|TRBJ1-3|-|-|16
TGTGCCTGGAGTGTAAACAGGGCAAGCTCTGGAAACACCATATATTTT
CAWSVNRASSGNTIYF
>TRBV5-4|TRBJ2-7|few|TRBD1|15
TGTGCCAGCAGGTCGGCTGGACAGGGCGGTGGCGAGCAGTACTTC
CASRSAGQGGGEQYF
>TRBV7-8|TRBJ2-7|-|-|16
TGTGCCAGCAGCTTAGGGAGGGGAGGGGGACTCTACGAGCAGTACTTC
CASSLGRGGGLYEQYF
>TRBV7-9|TRBJ1-2|once|-|13
TGTGCCAGCAGCTTATTAGTCGCCCATGGCTACACCTTC
CASSLLVAHGYTF
>TRBV2|TRBJ1-1|-|-|11
TGTGCCAGCACCCCGAGGGGGGAAGCTTTCTTT
CASTPRGEAFF
>TRBV30|TRBJ2-1|once|TRBD2|14
TGTGCCTGGAATCGCGGGGGTTTCTACAATGAGCAGTTCTTC
CAWNRGGFYNEQFF
>TRBV6-5|TRBJ2-3|-|TRBD1|13
TGTGCCAGCAGCCTACAGGGGACAGATACGCAGTATTTT
CASSLQGTDTQYF
>TRBV3-1/TRBV3-2|TRBJ1-2|-|TRBD1|17
TGTGCCAGCAGCCAATTATGGGGACAGGGGGCGAGCTATGGCTACACCTTC
CASSQLWGQGASYGYTF
>TRBV5-1|TRBJ1-2|-|-|13
TGCGCCAGCAGCTTTGACAGTAACTATGGCTACACCTTC
CASSFDSNYGYTF
>TRBV18|TRBJ2-3|-|TRBD1|15
TGTGCCAGCTCACCGTTTCAGGGGGCGCGAGATACGCAGTATTTT
CASSPFQGARDTQYF
>TRBV23-1|TRBJ1-1|-|-|15
TGCGCCAGCAGTCAATCATACAGGGTAGACACTGAAGCTTTCTTT
CASSQSYRVDTEAFF
>TRBV30|TRBJ1-5|-|-|14
TGTGCCTGGAGTTTTGACAGAGAATATCAGCCCCAGCATTTT
CAWSFDREYQPQHF
>TRBV7-8|TRBJ2-3|-|TRBD1|15
TGTGCCAGCAGCCGAGGACAGGGATATACGGATACGCAGTATTTT
CASSRGQGYTDTQYF
>TRBV12-5|TRBJ1-2|-|TRBD1|11
TGTGCTAGTGGCCCGGACAGGGGCTTGCAGTTC
CASGPDRGLQF
>TRBV11-2|TRBJ1-4|-|-|15
TGTGCCAGCAGCTTAGTTGCGTTGTCTAATGAAAAACTGTTTTTT
CASSLVALSNEKLFF
>TRBV5-1|TRBJ2-7|-|-|15
TGCGCCAGCAGCTTGGTCGGAGGAGCCCGCGGCGAGCAGTACTTC
CASSLVGGARGEQYF
>TRBV28|TRBJ2-5|-|-|16
TGTGCCAGCAGTACTATAGGGGGTTCGGGGCTGGGAGCCCAGTACTTC
CASSTIGGSGLGAQYF
>TRBV5-1|TRBJ2-2|-|-|14
TGCGCCAGCAGCTTAGAAGGGGCAATGGGGGAGCTGTTTTTT
CASSLEGAMGELFF
>TRBV6-5|TRBJ1-3|-|-|14
TGTGCCAGCACCCAGGAATACTCTGGAAACACCATATATTTT
CASTQEYSGNTIYF
>TRBV2|TRBJ1-2|-|-|13
TGTGCCAGCACTCCGGGTCTTGGCTATGGCTACACCTTC
CASTPGLGYGYTF
>TRBV12-5|TRBJ2-1|-|TRBD2|19
TGTGCTAGTGGTTTGGTACGACTAGCGGGCGCCCTGTCCTGGAATGAGCAGTTCTTC
CASGLVRLAGALSWNEQFF
>TRBV6-5|TRBJ1-4|-|-|15
TGTGCCAGCAGTACGACCGACAGGCACGTTGAAAAACTGTTTTTT
CASSTTDRHVEKLFF
>TRBV3-1/TRBV3-2|TRBJ1-4|-|-|13
TGTGCCAGCAGCCGACAGGTTAATGAAAAACTGTTTTTT
CASSRQVNEKLFF
>TRBV6-6|TRBJ1-1|-|TRBD1|15
TGTGCCAGCAGTTATCCCCAGGGGGCGAACACTGAAGCTTTCTTT
CASSYPQGANTEAFF
>TRBV11-3|TRBJ2-3|-|-|13
TGTGCCAGCAGCCTGACTGGAATTGATACGCAGTATTTT
CASSLTGIDTQYF
>TRBV6-5|TRBJ2-7|-|TRBD1|15
TGTGCCAGCAGATCCGGGACAGGGGGCTCCTACGAGCAGTACTTC
CASRSGTGGSYEQYF
>TRBV12-3/TRBV12-4|TRBJ1-2|-|-|13
TGTGCCAGCAGTTTTATAACTAACTATGGCTACACCTTC
CASSFITNYGYTF